This TCR beta chain was identified in a study of blood T cells in healthy people across ages. Individuals who donated were healthy Caucasians from Russia aged roughly 6 to 100. Next came a second PCR, run for about 6 to 11 cycles, which used a sample-barcoded 5' primer along with a J-beta primer mix. One entry per CDR3 protein results from TCRdb running MiXCR on the 5' RACE reads. Here the sample spans 1,500,000 or so distinct CDR3 sequences, approximately 43% being singletons. This clonotype was detected only a few times. This CDR3 is built from 15 residues. V lost 6 bases and J 3 bases, leaving 15 bases between the germline ends. CDR1 and CDR2 (germline): DFQATT, SNEGSKA (reference sequence).

The sequencing sample was made of blood. The source of this sequence is a woman under 30 in good health. V and J are TRBV20-1 and TRBJ2-6; D might be TRBD1 (5 bases). CDR3 DNA: TGCAGTGCAGAACCGCAGGGTATTGGGGCCAACGTCCTGACTTTC. Protein product: CSAEPQGIGANVLTF.